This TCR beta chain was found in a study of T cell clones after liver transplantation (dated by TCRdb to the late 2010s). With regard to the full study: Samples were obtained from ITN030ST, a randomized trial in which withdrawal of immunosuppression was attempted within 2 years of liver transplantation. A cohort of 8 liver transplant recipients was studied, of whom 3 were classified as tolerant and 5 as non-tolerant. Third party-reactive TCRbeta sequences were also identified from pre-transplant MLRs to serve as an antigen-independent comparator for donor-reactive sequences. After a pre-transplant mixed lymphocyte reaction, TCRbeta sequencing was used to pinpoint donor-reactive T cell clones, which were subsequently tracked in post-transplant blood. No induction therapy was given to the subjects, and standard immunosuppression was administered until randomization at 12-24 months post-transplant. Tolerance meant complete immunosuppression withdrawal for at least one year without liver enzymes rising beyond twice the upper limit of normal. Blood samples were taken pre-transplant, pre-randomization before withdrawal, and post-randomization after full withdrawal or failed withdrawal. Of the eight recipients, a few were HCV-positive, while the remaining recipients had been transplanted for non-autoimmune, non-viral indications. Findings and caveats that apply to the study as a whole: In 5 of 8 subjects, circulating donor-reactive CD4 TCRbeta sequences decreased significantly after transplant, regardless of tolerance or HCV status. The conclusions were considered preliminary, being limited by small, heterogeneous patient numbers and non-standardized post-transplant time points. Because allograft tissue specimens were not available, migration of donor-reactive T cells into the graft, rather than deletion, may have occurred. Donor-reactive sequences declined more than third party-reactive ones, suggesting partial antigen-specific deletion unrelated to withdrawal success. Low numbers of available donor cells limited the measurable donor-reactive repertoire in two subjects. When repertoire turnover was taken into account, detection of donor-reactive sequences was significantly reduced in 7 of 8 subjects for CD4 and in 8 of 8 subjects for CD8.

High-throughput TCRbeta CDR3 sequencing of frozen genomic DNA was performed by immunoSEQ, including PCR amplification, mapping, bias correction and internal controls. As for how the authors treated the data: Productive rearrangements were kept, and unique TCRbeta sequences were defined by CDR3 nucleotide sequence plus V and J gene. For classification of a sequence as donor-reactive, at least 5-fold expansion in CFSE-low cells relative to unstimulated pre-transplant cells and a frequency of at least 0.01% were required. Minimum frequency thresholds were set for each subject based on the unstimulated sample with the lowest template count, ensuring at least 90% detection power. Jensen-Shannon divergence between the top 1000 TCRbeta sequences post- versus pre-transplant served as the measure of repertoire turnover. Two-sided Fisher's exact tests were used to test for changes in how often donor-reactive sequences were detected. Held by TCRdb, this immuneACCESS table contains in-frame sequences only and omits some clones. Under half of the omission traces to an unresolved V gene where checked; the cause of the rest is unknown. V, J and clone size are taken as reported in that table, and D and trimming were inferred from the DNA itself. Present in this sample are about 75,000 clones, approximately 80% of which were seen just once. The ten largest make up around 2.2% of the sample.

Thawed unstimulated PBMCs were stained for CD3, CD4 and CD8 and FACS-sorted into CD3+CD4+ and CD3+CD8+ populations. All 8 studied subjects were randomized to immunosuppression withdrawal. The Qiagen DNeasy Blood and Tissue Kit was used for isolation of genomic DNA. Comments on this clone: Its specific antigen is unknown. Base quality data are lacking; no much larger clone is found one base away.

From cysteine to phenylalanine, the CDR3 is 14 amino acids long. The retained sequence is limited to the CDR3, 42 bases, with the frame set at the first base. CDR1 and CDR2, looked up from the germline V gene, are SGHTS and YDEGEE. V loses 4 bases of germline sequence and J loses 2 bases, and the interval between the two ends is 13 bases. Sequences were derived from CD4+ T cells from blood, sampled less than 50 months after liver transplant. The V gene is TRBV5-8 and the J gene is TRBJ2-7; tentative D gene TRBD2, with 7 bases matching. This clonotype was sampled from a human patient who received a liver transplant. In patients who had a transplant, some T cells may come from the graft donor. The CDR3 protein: CASSPRGGPYEQYF. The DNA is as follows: TGTGCCAGCAGCCCTAGGGGGGGCCCCTACGAGCAGTACTTC.